What follows are 26 T cell receptor beta chains derived from one specimen sequenced in a study of blood T cells in healthy people across ages. Primed by a sample-barcoded 5' primer and a J-beta primer mix, a second PCR proceeded for 7 to 11 cycles. In TCRdb, the 5' RACE reads were re-called with MiXCR into one record per CDR3 protein. The repertoire holds 1 million or so distinct CDR3 sequences, with 20% to 25% as singletons. These same records also appear under a second study, on T cells of mothers and their children.

The sequenced sample consisted of blood. These receptors were taken from a girl aged 2-15 years in good health.

The sample holds many counts of this clonotype. The chain joins TRBV27 to TRBJ2-5, with TRBD1 matching over 7 bases. The J call may be incorrect, as the DNA end agrees better with TRBJ2-7. Germline V gene data show CDR1 as MNHEY and CDR2 as SMNVEV (reference sequence). This CDR3 is built from 15 residues. The CDR3 DNA is TGTGCCAGCAGTTTGTCGACAGGGACCCCCTACGAGCAGTACTTC. The encoded protein is CASSLSTGTPYEQYF.

The chain employs TRBV6-6 and TRBJ2-1; D might be TRBD2 (6 bases). The assigned J gene may be wrong: the sequence end matches TRBJ2-5 better. Germline V CDR1 and CDR2: MNHNY, SVGAGI (reference sequence). CDR3 length equals 13 residues. The CDR3 nucleotides read TGTGCCAGCATGGGGGACTCACAAGAGACCCAGTACTTC. It encodes CASMGDSQETQYF.

This chain joins TRBV20-1 and TRBJ2-2; D could derive from TRBD1 or TRBD2 (5 bases each). Germline lookup yields CDR1 DFQATT and CDR2 SNEGSKA (reference sequence). Trimming removed 6 bases from V and 0 bases from J, with 8 bases in between. This CDR3 is 13 amino acids long. The DNA for the CDR3 is TGCAGTGCGGGACCCACGAACACCGGGGAGCTGTTTTTT. Its translation is CSAGPTNTGELFF.

V gene TRBV20-1 combines with J gene TRBJ1-4; D remains unclear. In germline, CDR1 is DFQATT, CDR2 SNEGSKA (reference sequence). V shed 0 bases and J shed 4 bases, with 6 bases lying between them. The CDR3 runs to 13 residues. Here the CDR3 DNA reads TGCAGTGCTAGAGACAGGATTAATGAAAAACTGTTTTTT. Its protein is CSARDRINEKLFF.

This clonotype was picked up a small number of times. This chain links TRBV10-3 with TRBJ1-1, with a weak D call TRBD1 (6 bases). The length of the CDR3 is 12 residues. The V end lost 11 bases, the J end lost 5 bases, and 15 bases lay between the germline ends. Germline-derived CDR1 and CDR2 are ENHRY and SYGVKD. CDR3 sequence reads: CAVGGRGTEAFF. In DNA, the CDR3 is TGTGCCGTGGGGGGGCGAGGGACTGAAGCTTTCTTT.

This clonotype was seen more than once but under ten times. The genes are TRBV4-3 and TRBJ2-5; the match to TRBD2 covers 10 bases. CDR1 is LGHNA and CDR2 is YSLEER in the germline V gene. With 0 bases clipped from V and 1 base from J, the junction kept 2 bases outside the gene matches. This CDR3 has 16 residues. CDR3: CASSQDGTSVQETQYF. CDR3 DNA: TGCGCCAGCAGCCAAGATGGGACTAGCGTCCAAGAGACCCAGTACTTC.

Many counts were recorded for this clonotype. The V call is TRBV5-1, the J call TRBJ2-5; TRBD1 aligns across 7 bases. V trimming: 0 bases; J trimming: 2 bases; junction bases outside the gene matches: 1. Germline V lookup: CDR1 SGHRS, CDR2 YFSETQ. The CDR3 sequence is 14 residues long. For the CDR3, the DNA is TGCGCCAGCAGCTTGGGGGACAGTCAAGAGACCCAGTACTTC. Residues: CASSLGDSQETQYF.

The rearrangement joins TRBV12-3 or TRBV12-4 to TRBJ1-2; D remains ambiguous. The V and J ends lost 8 bases and 4 bases respectively, with 17 bases between them. The CDR3 is made up of 14 amino acids. CDR3 in DNA: TGTGCCAGCCGACACACGTTGATGCCCTATGGCTACACCTTC. This encodes CASRHTLMPYGYTF.

Only a few counts were recorded for this clonotype. The chain couples TRBV28 to TRBJ2-7, with D unclear. The assigned J gene may be wrong: the sequence end matches TRBJ2-1 better. Germline CDR1 and CDR2: MDHEN and SYDVKM. The length of the CDR3 is 15 residues. The CDR3 DNA follows: TGTGCCAGCAGTCCCGCAGCCTGGGGTCTCAATGAGCAGTTCTTC. This encodes CASSPAAWGLNEQFF.

The chain links TRBV7-2 to TRBJ2-5; 8 nucleotides align to TRBD2. The J call is in doubt because the DNA end fits TRBJ2-7 better. CDR1 is SGHTA and CDR2 is FQGNSA in the germline V gene. This CDR3 region has 12 residues. The CDR3 DNA reads TGTGCTTCGGGAGGGTTATTTTACGAGCAGTACTTC. It specifies CASGGLFYEQYF.

This clonotype was counted between two and nine times. The gene calls are TRBV11-3 and TRBJ2-5; D uncertain. Germline V gene data show CDR1 as SGHNT and CDR2 as YENEEA. Trimming cost V 5 bases and J 2 bases, with 6 bases left between them. CDR3 size: 12 residues. CDR3: CASSMLQETQYF. For the CDR3, the DNA is TGTGCCAGCAGCATGCTTCAAGAGACCCAGTACTTC.

This chain joins TRBV20-1 and TRBJ1-4, with 9 bases matching TRBD1. Looked up from germline, CDR1 is DFQATT and CDR2 is SNEGSKA (reference sequence). The V gene end was trimmed by 5 bases and the J gene end by 6 bases; junction bases not matched to a gene: 7. The CDR3 length is 14 residues. The CDR3 coding sequence is TGCAGTGCTCGCGGGACAGGGTGGGATGAAAAACTGTTTTTT. Residues: CSARGTGWDEKLFF.

The gene calls are TRBV11-3 and TRBJ1-2, with D unclear. Germline CDR1 and CDR2: SGHNT and YENEEA. The CDR3 length is 12 residues. V was cut by 2 bases and J by 8 bases, with 9 bases left in between. The CDR3 DNA reads TGTGCCAGCAGCTTAAGTTCGAGAGGCTACACCTTC. Amino acid sequence: CASSLSSRGYTF.

The chain recombines TRBV4-2 with TRBJ2-7; 7 nucleotides agree with TRBD2. Germline lookup yields CDR1 LGHNA and CDR2 YNFKEQ. The trim removed 4 bases at V and 0 bases at J, leaving 6 bases unmatched. CDR3 length: 15 residues. CDR3: CASSPDRDYSYEQYF. Written as DNA, the CDR3 is TGTGCCAGCAGCCCGGACCGGGACTACTCCTACGAGCAGTACTTC.

This rearrangement joins TRBV12-3 or TRBV12-4 to TRBJ2-5; 11 bases match TRBD2. This CDR3 is 17 amino acids long. V lost 8 bases to trimming and J lost 2 bases; unmatched junction nucleotides: 13. In DNA, the CDR3 is TGTGCCAGCTTACCCCTCCTAGCGGGGGGCCTACAAGAGACCCAGTACTTC. Translation: CASLPLLAGGLQETQYF.

The genes are TRBV6-1 and TRBJ2-6; 9 bases align to TRBD1. Germline V gene lookup returns CDR1 MNHNS and CDR2 SASEGT. This CDR3 spans 18 amino acids. Trimming at V came to 2 bases and at J to 2 bases, leaving 7 bases not matched to a gene. CDR3 in amino acids: CASSEPPTGGTGANVLTF. The CDR3 bases are TGTGCCAGCAGTGAACCACCAACAGGGGGCACTGGGGCCAACGTCCTGACTTTC.

This clonotype was recorded a few times. The chain couples TRBV20-1 to TRBJ1-1; D unresolved. Trimming removed 8 bases from V and 2 bases from J, with 18 bases in between. The V gene's germline CDR1 is DFQATT and CDR2 SNEGSKA (reference sequence). The CDR3 sequence is 14 residues long. The CDR3 DNA reads TGCAGTTCCGGGTCCTTCAATTTTAACACTGAAGCTTTCTTT. Amino acid sequence: CSSGSFNFNTEAFF.

This clonotype was recorded a few times. The chain recombines TRBV7-9 with TRBJ1-4; TRBD1 might be the D (5 bases). The CDR3 consists of 14 residues. Deletions cut 3 bases from V and 8 bases from J, with 13 bases between. Looked up from germline, CDR1 is SEHNR and CDR2 is FQNEAQ (reference sequence). For the CDR3, the DNA is TGTGCCAGCAGCTTGTTCAGGGACGGCGAAAAACTGTTTTTT. Protein sequence: CASSLFRDGEKLFF.

The V gene is TRBV15, the J gene TRBJ1-1, with 7 bases that match TRBD1. The length of the CDR3 is 16 residues. Trimming at V came to 1 base and at J to 1 base, leaving 6 bases not matched to a gene. Germline CDR1 reads LNHNV; CDR2 reads YYDKDF (reference sequence). CDR3 sequence (DNA): TGTGCCACCAGCAGAGGCCGAGGGACAGCGAACACTGAAGCTTTCTTT. Amino acid sequence: CATSRGRGTANTEAFF.

The chain carries TRBV4-3 and TRBJ1-2, with 7 bases aligning to TRBD1. Germline lookup yields CDR1 LGHNA and CDR2 YSLEER. The CDR3 consists of 16 residues. The V and J ends lost 0 bases and 0 bases, in that order; junction bases with no gene match: 4. CDR3 protein: CASSQDGGTANYGYTF. The CDR3 region has the DNA TGCGCCAGCAGCCAAGATGGGGGGACAGCTAACTATGGCTACACCTTC.

The V call is TRBV6-1, the J call TRBJ2-1, with D possibly being TRBD2 (6 bases). There are 13 residues in the CDR3. The germline V gene has CDR1 MNHNS and CDR2 SASEGT. Trimming cost V 0 bases and J 10 bases, with 10 bases left between them. The CDR3, as DNA: TGTGCCAGCAGTGAAGCGATGCGGGGCGAGCAGTTCTTC. It is translated as CASSEAMRGEQFF.

This clonotype appeared a few times. The J gene is TRBJ2-7, the V gene TRBV7-8; TRBD1 agrees at 10 bases. Germline loops: CDR1 SGHVS, CDR2 FQNEAQ. The ends lost 5 bases at V and 4 bases at J; junction bases unmatched: 8. The CDR3 sequence is 15 residues long. The CDR3 bases are TGTGCCAGCAGCCTCATCGGACAGGGGGGGTACGAGCAGTACTTC. This translates into CASSLIGQGGYEQYF.

This clonotype appeared a single time. One end of the junction is discordant with germline, which a read error may explain. V and J are TRBV11-2 and TRBJ2-5; weak D call: TRBD2 (5 bases). CDR1 and CDR2 from the germline V gene are SGHAT and FQNNGV. The CDR3 runs to 13 residues. This chain's CDR3 is CASSLARFHERFF. In DNA, the CDR3 is TGTGCCAGCAGCTTAGCTAGATTCCATGAGCGGTTCTTC. Supplemented by reference TRBV11-2 and TRBJ2-5, the full variable domain reads EAGVAQSPRYKIIEKRQSVAFWCNPISGHATLYWYQQILGQGPKLLIQFQNNGVVDDSQLPKDRFSAERLKGVDSTLKIQPAKLEDSAVYLCASSLARFHERFFGPGTRLLVL.

V is TRBV28 and J is TRBJ2-3; D is ambiguous. Trimming took 8 bases from V and 4 from J, leaving 7 bases between them. Germline CDR1 is MDHEN and CDR2 is SYDVKM. The CDR3 has 11 residues. CDR3 coding DNA: TGTGCCAGCGGAGCGCCAGATACGCAGTATTTT. Translation: CASGAPDTQYF. The whole variable domain, remainder taken from reference TRBV28 and TRBJ2-3, is DVKVTQSSRYLVKRTGEKVFLECVQDMDHENMFWYRQDPGLGLRLIYFSYDVKMKEKGDIPEGYSVSREKKERFSLILESASTNQTSMYLCASGAPDTQYFGPGTRLTVL.

The J gene is TRBJ2-5, the V gene TRBV7-8; no firm D call. Trimming stripped 5 bases from V and 1 base from J, with 14 bases between. Germline loops: CDR1 SGHVS, CDR2 FQNEAQ. This CDR3 has 15 residues. The CDR3 DNA is TGTGCCAGCAGCCAGATCAAGGGAACCCAAGAGACCCAGTACTTC. Protein product: CASSQIKGTQETQYF.

The chain recombines TRBV9 with TRBJ2-1; maybe TRBD2 (6 bases). CDR1 is SGDLS and CDR2 is YYNGEE in the germline V gene. This CDR3 is 15 amino acids long. Trimming pared 4 bases from V and 2 bases from J, leaving 13 bases between. CDR3 nucleotide sequence: TGTGCCAGCAGCCCCACCGGGAGTACCTACAATGAGCAGTTCTTC. Amino acid sequence: CASSPTGSTYNEQFF.